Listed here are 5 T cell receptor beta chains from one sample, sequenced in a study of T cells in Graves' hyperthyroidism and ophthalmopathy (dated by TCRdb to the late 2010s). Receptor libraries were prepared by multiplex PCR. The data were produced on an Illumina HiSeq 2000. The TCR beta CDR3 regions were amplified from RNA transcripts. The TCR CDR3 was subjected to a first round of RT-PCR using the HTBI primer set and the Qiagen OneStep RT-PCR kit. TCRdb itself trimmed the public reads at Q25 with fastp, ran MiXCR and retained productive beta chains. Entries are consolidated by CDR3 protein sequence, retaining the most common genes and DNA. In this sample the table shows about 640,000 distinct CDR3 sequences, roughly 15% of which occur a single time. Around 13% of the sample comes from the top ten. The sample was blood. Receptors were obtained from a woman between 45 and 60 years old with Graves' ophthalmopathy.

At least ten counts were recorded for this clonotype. CDR3 loop: CASRSRSGSSYNEQFF. CDR3 DNA sequence: TGTGCCAGCAGAAGCCGTAGCGGGAGCTCCTACAATGAGCAGTTCTTC. The chain is built from TRBV28 and TRBJ2-1; TRBD2 aligns across 9 bases. The germline CDR1 and CDR2 sequences are MDHEN and SYDVKM. V lost 6 bases, J lost 0 bases, and 6 bases stayed unmatched. The CDR3 totals 16 residues.

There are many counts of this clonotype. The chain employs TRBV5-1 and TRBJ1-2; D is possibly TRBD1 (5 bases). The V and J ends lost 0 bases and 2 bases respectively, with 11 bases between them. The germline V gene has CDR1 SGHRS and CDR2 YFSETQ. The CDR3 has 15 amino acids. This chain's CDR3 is CASSLGDGQNYGYTF. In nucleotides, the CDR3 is TGCGCCAGCAGCTTGGGGGACGGACAAAACTATGGCTACACCTTC.

The CDR3 nucleotides read TGTGCCAGCAGCCACGACAGGAACAATCAGCCCCAGCATTTT. It translates to CASSHDRNNQPQHF. The rearrangement links TRBV7-2 to TRBJ1-5; TRBD1 might be the D (6 bases). This CDR3 contains 14 residues. Germline-derived CDR1 and CDR2 are SGHTA and FQGNSA. Trimming took 5 bases from V and 3 from J, leaving 11 bases between them.

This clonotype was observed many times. CDR3 sequence (DNA): TGCAGTGCTAGCGGGAGCCCCGCAGATACGCAGTATTTT. Its translation is CSASGSPADTQYF. The rearrangement joins TRBV20-1 to TRBJ2-3; D perhaps matches TRBD2 (6 bases). V lost 3 bases and J lost 4, with 11 bases in between. Germline assignment: CDR1 DFQATT and CDR2 SNEGSKA (reference sequence). The CDR3 has 13 residues.

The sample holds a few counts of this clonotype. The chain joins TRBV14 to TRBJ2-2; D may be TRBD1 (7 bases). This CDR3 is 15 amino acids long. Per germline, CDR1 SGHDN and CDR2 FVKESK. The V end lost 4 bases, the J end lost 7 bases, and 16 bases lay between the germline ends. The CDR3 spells CASSLQGGSLGELFF. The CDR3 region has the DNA TGTGCCAGCAGCCTCCAGGGGGGCTCTCTCGGGGAGCTGTTTTTT.